This entry concerns a single TCR beta chain. Measured with immunoSEQ multiplex PCR; TCRdb has only the in-frame clones, and not every one. Of 250,000 to 300,000 clones in the sample, 88% are singletons; the top ten hold about a tenth. Followed over time, Seattle patients had been enrolled while infection was active. This entry belongs to a study of blood T cell repertoires in COVID-19. Study information: The analysed material was cDNA or gDNA that came from T cells, B-cell-depleted T cells, or PBMCs.

The CDR3 totals 13 residues. V gave up 4 bases and J gave up 5 bases; unmatched junction bases: 3. From germline, CDR1 is LNHNV and CDR2 YYDKDF (reference sequence). The chain uses TRBV15 and TRBJ1-1; TRBD1 matches at 8 bases. Sequenced: peripheral blood. The receptor was derived from a woman in her 70s with COVID-19, enrolled during active disease. The CDR3 region is CATSNHRGTEAFF. CDR3 in DNA: TGTGCCACCAGCAACCACAGGGGGACTGAAGCTTTCTTT. Filled out from reference TRBV15 and TRBJ1-1, the complete variable domain reads DAMVIQNPRYQVTQFGKPVTLSCSQTLNHNVMYWYQQKSSQAPKLLFHYYDKDFNNEADTPDNFQSRRPNTSFCFLDIRSPGLGDTAMYLCATSNHRGTEAFFGQGTRLTVV.